The subject of this entry is one TCR beta chain. Its antigen is still unknown. This sample is part of a study of CD8+CD57+ T cells in acquired aplastic anemia. Looking at the study overall: Sorted CD4+ and CD8+ cell DNA averaged approximately 3.2 ug.

For sequencing, patients were chosen who had shown expansion of CD8+CD57+ cells by flow cytometry. Using genomic DNA as the template, TCR beta VDJ and CDR3 profiling was carried out. TCRdb re-called the reads with MiXCR, one entry per CDR3 protein. The sample has fewer than 85,000 distinct CDR3 sequences, about 70% seen once; the top ten hold approximately 80%. Study outcomes and limitations: Between patients and controls, around 31 CD8+ CDR3 sequences were found in common. Levels of CD8+ Simpson's diversity were not significantly distinct in patients versus controls.

V trimming: 4 bases; J trimming: 7 bases; junction bases outside the gene matches: 9. The CDR3 sequence is 15 residues long. Germline assignment: CDR1 LNHNV and CDR2 YYDKDF (reference sequence). V gene TRBV15 combines with J gene TRBJ2-4; 8 bases are a match to TRBD1. The sample consisted of sorted CD4+, CD8+, or CD8+CD57+ T cells (not recorded which) from PBMCs. This clonotype originated in a human donor with aplastic anemia. This CDR3 reads CATSTLGTGGNIQYF. As DNA, the CDR3 is TGTGCCACCAGCACACTAGGGACAGGTGGGAACATTCAGTACTTC.